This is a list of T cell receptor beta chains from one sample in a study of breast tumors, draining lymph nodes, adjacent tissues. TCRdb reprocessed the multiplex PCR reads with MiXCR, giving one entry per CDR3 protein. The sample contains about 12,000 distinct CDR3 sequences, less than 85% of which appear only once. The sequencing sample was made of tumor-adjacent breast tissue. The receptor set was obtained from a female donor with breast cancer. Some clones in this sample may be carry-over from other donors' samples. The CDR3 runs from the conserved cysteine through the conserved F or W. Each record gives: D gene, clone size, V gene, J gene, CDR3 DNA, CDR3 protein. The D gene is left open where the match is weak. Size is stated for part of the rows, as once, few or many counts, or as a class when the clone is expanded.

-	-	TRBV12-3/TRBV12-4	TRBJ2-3	TGTGCCAGCAGTCTAGGCGGGGCTAGAACCAATGAGCAGTATTTC	CASSLGGARTNEQYF
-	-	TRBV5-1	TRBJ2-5	TGCGCCAGCAGCTTTGGGGGGAGTTTGAGGAACCAAGAGACCCAGTACTTC	CASSFGGSLRNQETQYF
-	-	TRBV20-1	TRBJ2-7	TGCAGTGCTAGTCTTCTAGTAGAAGGCGAGCAGTACTTC	CSASLLVEGEQYF
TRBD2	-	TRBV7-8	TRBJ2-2	TGTGCCAGCAGCTTAGTGACGGGGACTAGAAGCACCGGGGAGCTGTTTTTT	CASSLVTGTRSTGELFF
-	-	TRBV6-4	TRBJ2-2	TGTGCCAGCAGTGAGGTCCCTACCGGGGAGCTGTTTTTT	CASSEVPTGELFF
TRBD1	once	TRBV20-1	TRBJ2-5	TGCAGTGCTAGATCGAGGGGGCGTGGGACCCAGTACTTC	CSARSRGRGTQYF
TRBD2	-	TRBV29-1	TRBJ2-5	TGCAGCGTTGGGGGACTAGCGAGGGAGACCCAGTACTTC	CSVGGLARETQYF
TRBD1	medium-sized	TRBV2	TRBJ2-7	TGTGCCAGCAGTACGGGACAGGGGCTCTCCGAGCAGTACTTC	CASSTGQGLSEQYF
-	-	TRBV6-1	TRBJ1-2	TGTGCCAGCAGTGACACATACTATGGCTACACCTTC	CASSDTYYGYTF
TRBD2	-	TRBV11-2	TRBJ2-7	TGTGCCAGCAGCCTCACTAGCGGAGGACCCTACGAGCAGTACTTC	CASSLTSGGPYEQYF
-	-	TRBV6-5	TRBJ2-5	TGTGCCAGCAGACCAGCTGGGTTGGAGACCCAGTACTTC	CASRPAGLETQYF
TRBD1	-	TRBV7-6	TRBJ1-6	TGTGCCAGCAGCCTACGACAGGGTGATTCACCCCTCCACTTT	CASSLRQGDSPLHF
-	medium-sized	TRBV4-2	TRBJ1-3	TGTGCCAGCAGCCAACCCACAGGTTTCTCTGGAAACACCATATATTTT	CASSQPTGFSGNTIYF
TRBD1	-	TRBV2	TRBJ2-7	TGTGCCAGCAAGGACGGGACAGCCTCCTACGAGCAGTACTTC	CASKDGTASYEQYF
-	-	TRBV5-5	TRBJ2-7	TGTGCCAGCAGCTTCGGGGAAACCTACGAGCAGTACTTC	CASSFGETYEQYF
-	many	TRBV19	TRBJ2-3	TGTGCCAGTAAACAGGGGACTACTAGCACAGATACGCAGTATTTT	CASKQGTTSTDTQYF
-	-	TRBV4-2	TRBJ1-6	TGTGCCAGCAGCCAAGGTTCTGCAATCGCGGATTCACCCCTCCACTTT	CASSQGSAIADSPLHF
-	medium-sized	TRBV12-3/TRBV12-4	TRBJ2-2	TGTGCCAGCAGGCAGGGGTCCACCGGGGAGCTGTTTTTT	CASRQGSTGELFF
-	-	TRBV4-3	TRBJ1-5	TGCGCCAGCAGCCAGGACCTTGGCGGCAATCAGCCCCAGCATTTT	CASSQDLGGNQPQHF
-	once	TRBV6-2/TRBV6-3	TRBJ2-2	TGTGCCAGCAGGGCGAATGGGTACGGGGAGCTGTTTTTT	CASRANGYGELFF
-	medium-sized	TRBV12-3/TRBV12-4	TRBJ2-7	TGTGCCAGCAGTTTGGCGGGCTACGAGCAGTACTTC	CASSLAGYEQYF
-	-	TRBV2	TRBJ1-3	TGTGCCAGCAGTGGGAGGGTGGCTGGAAACACCATATATTTT	CASSGRVAGNTIYF
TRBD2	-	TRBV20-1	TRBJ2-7	TGCAGTGCTTGGACTAGCGGGAGCTACGAGCAGTACTTC	CSAWTSGSYEQYF
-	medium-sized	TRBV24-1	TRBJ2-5	TGTGCCACCAGTGACCCGGGACGCGCAAGAGAGACCCAGTACTTC	CATSDPGRARETQYF
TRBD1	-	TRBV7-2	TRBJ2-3	TGTGCCAGCAGCTTAGATCAGGGGGCAGATACGCAGTATTTT	CASSLDQGADTQYF
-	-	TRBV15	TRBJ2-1	TGTGCCACCGGTCGGGACTTAGCCTACAATGAGCAGTTCTTC	CATGRDLAYNEQFF
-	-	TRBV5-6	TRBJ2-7	TGTGCCAGCAGCTTGTTCAGATACGAGCAGTACTTC	CASSLFRYEQYF
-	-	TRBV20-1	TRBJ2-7	TGCAGTGCACCGGTAGGGGGATCGGGCTACGAGCAGTACTTC	CSAPVGGSGYEQYF
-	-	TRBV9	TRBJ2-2	TGTGCCAGCAGCTTGATGTACGCCGGGGAGCTGTTTTTT	CASSLMYAGELFF
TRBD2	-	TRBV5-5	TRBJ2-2	TGTGCCAGCAGGGTGACTAGCGGGAACACCGGGGAGCTGTTTTTT	CASRVTSGNTGELFF
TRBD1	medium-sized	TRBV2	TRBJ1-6	TGTGCCAGCAGTGACGGGGCAGGGGGCTTTTCACCCCTCCACTTT	CASSDGAGGFSPLHF
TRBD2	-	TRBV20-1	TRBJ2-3	TGCAGTGCTAGTGGTAGCGGGAGTACAGATACGCAGTATTTT	CSASGSGSTDTQYF
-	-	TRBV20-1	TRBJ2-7	TGCAGTGCTAGAGAACGCTACGAGCAGTACTTC	CSARERYEQYF
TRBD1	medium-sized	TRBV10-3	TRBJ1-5	TGTGCCATGGGACAGATCAATCAGCCCCAGCATTTT	CAMGQINQPQHF
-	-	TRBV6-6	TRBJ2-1	TGTGCCAGCAGTCCACGATACTACAATGAGCAGTTCTTC	CASSPRYYNEQFF
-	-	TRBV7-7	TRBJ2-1	TGTGCTAGCAGCCCCGGGGTCGACAACAATGAGCAGTTCTTC	CASSPGVDNNEQFF